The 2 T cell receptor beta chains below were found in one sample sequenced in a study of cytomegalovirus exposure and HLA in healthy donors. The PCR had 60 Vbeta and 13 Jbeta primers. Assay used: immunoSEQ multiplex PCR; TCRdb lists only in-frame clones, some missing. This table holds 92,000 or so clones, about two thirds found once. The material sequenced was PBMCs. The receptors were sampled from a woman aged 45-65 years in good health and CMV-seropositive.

CDR3 region: CASSVTDGGGQPQHF. CDR3 DNA: TGTGCCAGCAGCGTTACCGATGGGGGGGGCCAGCCCCAGCATTTT. The chain uses TRBV9 and TRBJ1-5, with D perhaps matching TRBD1 (6 bases). The CDR3 extends over 15 amino acids. With 2 bases removed from V and 7 bases from J, the gap between germline ends came to 16 bases. CDR1 is SGDLS and CDR2 is YYNGEE in the germline V gene.

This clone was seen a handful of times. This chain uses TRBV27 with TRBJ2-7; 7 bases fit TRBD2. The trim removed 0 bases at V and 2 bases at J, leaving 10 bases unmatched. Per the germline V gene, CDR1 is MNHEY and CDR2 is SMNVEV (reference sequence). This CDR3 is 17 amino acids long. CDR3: CASSLSGGWERPYEQYF. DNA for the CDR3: TGTGCCAGCAGTTTATCGGGGGGGTGGGAACGGCCCTACGAGCAGTACTTC.